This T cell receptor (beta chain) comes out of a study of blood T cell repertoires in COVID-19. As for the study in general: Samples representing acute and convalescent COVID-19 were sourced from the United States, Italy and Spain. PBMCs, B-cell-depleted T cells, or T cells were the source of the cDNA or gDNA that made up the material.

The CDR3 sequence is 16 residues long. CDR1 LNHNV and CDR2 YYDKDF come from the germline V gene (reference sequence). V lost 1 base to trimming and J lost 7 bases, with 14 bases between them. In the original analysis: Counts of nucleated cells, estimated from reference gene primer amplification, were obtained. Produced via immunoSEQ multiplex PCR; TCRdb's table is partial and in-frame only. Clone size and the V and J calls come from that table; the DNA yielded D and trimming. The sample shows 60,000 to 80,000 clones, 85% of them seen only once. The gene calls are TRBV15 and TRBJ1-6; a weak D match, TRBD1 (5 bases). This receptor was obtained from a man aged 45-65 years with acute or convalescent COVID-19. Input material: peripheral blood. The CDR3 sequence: CATSRAMPGPNSPLHF. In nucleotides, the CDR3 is TGTGCCACCAGCAGAGCGATGCCAGGGCCGAATTCACCCCTCCACTTT. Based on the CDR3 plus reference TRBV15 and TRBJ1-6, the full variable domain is DAMVIQNPRYQVTQFGKPVTLSCSQTLNHNVMYWYQQKSSQAPKLLFHYYDKDFNNEADTPDNFQSRRPNTSFCFLDIRSPGLGDTAMYLCATSRAMPGPNSPLHFGNGTRLTVT.